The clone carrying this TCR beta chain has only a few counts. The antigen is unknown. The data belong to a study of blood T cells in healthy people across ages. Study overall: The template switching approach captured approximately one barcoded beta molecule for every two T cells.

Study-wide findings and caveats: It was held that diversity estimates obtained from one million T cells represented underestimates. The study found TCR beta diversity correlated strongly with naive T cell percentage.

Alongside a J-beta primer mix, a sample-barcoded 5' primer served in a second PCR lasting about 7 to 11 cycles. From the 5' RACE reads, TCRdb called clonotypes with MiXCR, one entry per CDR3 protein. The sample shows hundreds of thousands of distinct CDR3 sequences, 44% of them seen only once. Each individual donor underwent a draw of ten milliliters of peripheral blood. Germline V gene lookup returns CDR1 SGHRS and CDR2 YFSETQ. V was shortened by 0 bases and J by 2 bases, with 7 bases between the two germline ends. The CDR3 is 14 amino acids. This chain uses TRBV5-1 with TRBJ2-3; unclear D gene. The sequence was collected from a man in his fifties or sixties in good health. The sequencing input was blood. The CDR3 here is CASSLGQDTDTQYF. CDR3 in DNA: TGCGCCAGCAGCTTGGGGCAAGACACAGATACGCAGTATTTT. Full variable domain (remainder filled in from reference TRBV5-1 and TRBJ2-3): KAGVTQTPRYLIKTRGQQVTLSCSPISGHRSVSWYQQTPGQGLQFLFEYFSETQRNKGNFPGRFSGRQFSNSRSEMNVSTLELGDSALYLCASSLGQDTDTQYFGPGTRLTVL.